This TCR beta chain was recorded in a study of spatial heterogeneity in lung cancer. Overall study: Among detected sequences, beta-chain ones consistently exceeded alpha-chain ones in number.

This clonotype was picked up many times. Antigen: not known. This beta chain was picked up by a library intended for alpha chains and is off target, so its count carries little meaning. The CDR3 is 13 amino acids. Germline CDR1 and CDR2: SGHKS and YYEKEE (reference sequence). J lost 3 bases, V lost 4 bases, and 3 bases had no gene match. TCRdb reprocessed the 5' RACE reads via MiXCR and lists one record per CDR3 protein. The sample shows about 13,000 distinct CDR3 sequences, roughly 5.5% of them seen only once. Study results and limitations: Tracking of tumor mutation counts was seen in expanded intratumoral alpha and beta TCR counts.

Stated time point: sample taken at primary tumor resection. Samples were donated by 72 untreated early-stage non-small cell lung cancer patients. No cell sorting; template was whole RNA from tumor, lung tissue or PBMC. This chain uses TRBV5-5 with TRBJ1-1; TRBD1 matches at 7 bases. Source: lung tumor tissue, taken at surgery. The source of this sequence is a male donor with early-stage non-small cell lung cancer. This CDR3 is CASSTTGDTEAFF. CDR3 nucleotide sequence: TGTGCCAGCAGCACCACAGGGGACACTGAAGCTTTCTTT.